The source of this T cell receptor (beta chain) is a study of beta chain features in type 1 diabetes. Background on the study: Age, gender and cell yields were alike across patients and healthy donors.

Reverse transcribing all isolated RNA meant expressed TCRB transcripts were sequenced. Only in-frame clones appear in the TCRdb table, and some are missing; sequencing was by immunoSEQ multiplex PCR. The profile shows 300,000 to 350,000 clones, 9.3% of them singletons. Broader study findings: Highly expressing activated T cells could be over-counted with a cDNA template. Among all four CD4+ subsets, Type 1 diabetes patients had TCRB CDR3s that were moderately but significantly shorter.

Naive, central memory, regulatory and stem cell-like memory cells within the CD4+ compartment were sorted using CD45RO/CCR7/CD25/CD127/CD95/CD27. V was pared by 3 bases and J by 0 bases, with 8 bases between. The CDR3 is 14 residues long. Germline CDR1 SEHNR, CDR2 FQNEAQ (reference sequence). About this clone itself: The antigen remains undetermined. Within the sample, other DNA sequences also encode this same CDR3.

The sample was central memory CD4+ T cells from blood. The TCR sequence derives from a man aged 25 to 40 with type 1 diabetes. The genes are TRBV7-9 and TRBJ2-5; D unresolved. Here the CDR3 DNA reads TGTGCCAGCAGCTTGGGCGCTTACCAAGAGACCCAGTACTTC. This codes for CASSLGAYQETQYF. Looking up the rest from reference TRBV7-9 and TRBJ2-5 gives the full variable domain: DTGVSQNPRHKITKRGQNVTFRCDPISEHNRLYWYRQTLGQGPEFLTYFQNEAQLEKSRLLSDRFSAERPKGSFSTLEIQRTEQGDSAMYLCASSLGAYQETQYFGPGTRLLVL.